These 8 T cell receptor beta chains came from one sample sequenced in a study of technical replicates of blood from a few donors. Some clones are missing from TCRdb's copy, which holds only in-frame ones; the method was immunoSEQ multiplex PCR. Of tens of thousands of clones in the sample, around 96% were seen once. Sequencing was done on a sample of T cells isolated from PBMCs. These receptors all come from a human donor in good health.

This sequence joins TRBV28 and TRBJ2-1; 10 nucleotides match TRBD1. The CDR3 contains 14 residues. The trim removed 5 bases at V and 8 bases at J, leaving 6 bases unmatched. Germline CDR1 and CDR2: MDHEN and SYDVKM. The CDR3 DNA sequence: TGTGCCAGCAGTCCGGGACAGGGGTGGGATGAGCAGTTCTTC. The encoded protein is CASSPGQGWDEQFF.

The chain joins TRBV15 to TRBJ2-7; TRBD2 is a possible D gene (5 bases). The CDR3 consists of 15 residues. The ends were cut back, 0 bases at V and 2 bases at J, with 11 bases in the middle. Germline V lookup: CDR1 LNHNV, CDR2 YYDKDF (reference sequence). CDR3 loop: CATSRDRGKTYEQYF. The CDR3, as DNA: TGTGCCACCAGCAGAGATAGAGGGAAGACCTACGAGCAGTACTTC.

This rearrangement joins TRBV5-4 to TRBJ2-3; 8 bases are shared with TRBD2. J was trimmed by 4 bases and V by 9 bases; bases with no gene match: 10. Germline V gene lookup returns CDR1 SGHNT and CDR2 YYREEE (reference sequence). The CDR3 extends over 14 amino acids. CDR3 amino acids: CAIKLAEGADTQYF. The DNA of the CDR3 is TGTGCCATAAAACTAGCGGAGGGGGCAGATACGCAGTATTTT.

The chain joins TRBV6-6 to TRBJ1-4; no definite D call. Per the germline V gene, CDR1 is MNHNY and CDR2 is SVGAGI (reference sequence). The CDR3 runs 14 residues. V was pared by 2 bases and J by 4 bases, with 8 bases between. CDR3 coding DNA: TGTGCCAGCAGTTACCGGTTATATAATGAAAAACTGTTTTTT. This encodes CASSYRLYNEKLFF.

The V gene is TRBV27, the J gene TRBJ1-1; D unresolved. CDR1 is MNHEY, CDR2 SMNVEV, per germline (reference sequence). There are 14 residues in the CDR3. V lost 2 bases and J lost 2, with 9 bases in between. CDR3 nucleotide sequence: TGTGCCAGCAGTTTAGGTAGCGGAAACACTGAAGCTTTCTTT. Encoded protein: CASSLGSGNTEAFF.

The V call is TRBV10-3, the J call TRBJ1-1; D is possibly TRBD1 (5 bases). The germline gives CDR1 ENHRY, CDR2 SYGVKD. The CDR3 spans 12 residues. V was pared by 5 bases and J by 6 bases, with 10 bases between. CDR3 residues: CAISPGEAEAFF. The CDR3 bases are TGTGCCATCAGTCCGGGGGAGGCTGAAGCTTTCTTT.

The rearrangement uses TRBV28 and TRBJ2-7, with D possibly matching TRBD1 (6 bases). Per germline, CDR1 MDHEN and CDR2 SYDVKM. The CDR3 extends over 13 amino acids. V lost 6 bases to trimming and J lost 5 bases, with 14 bases between them. CDR3 sequence reads: CASSPGPGDEQYF. The DNA of the CDR3 is TGTGCCAGCAGCCCGGGACCAGGGGACGAGCAGTACTTC.

The chain links TRBV2 to TRBJ2-7; 14 bases are shared with TRBD2. This CDR3 has 16 amino acids. J was trimmed by 2 bases and V by 4 bases; bases with no gene match: 4. CDR1 SNHLY and CDR2 FYNNEI come from the germline V gene. The CDR3: CASSALTSGRAYEQYF. CDR3 nucleotide sequence: TGTGCCAGCAGTGCCCTGACTAGCGGGAGGGCCTACGAGCAGTACTTC. The full variable domain, with the rest looked up from reference TRBV2 and TRBJ2-7, is EPEVTQTPSHQVTQMGQEVILRCVPISNHLYFYWYRQILGQKVEFLVSFYNNEISEKSEIFDDQFSVERPDGSNFTLKIRSTKLEDSAMYFCASSALTSGRAYEQYFGPGTRLTVT.